This T cell receptor beta chain was captured by sequencing in a study of PD-L1 blockade in urothelial cancer. Study overall: Atezolizumab therapy began for patients around 2014, dosed at 1,200 mg intravenously every 3 weeks.

With regard to this clone: The antigen is undetermined.

Findings and limits, study-wide: Clonality of blood TCR below the median before treatment predicted better survival.

Each patient contributed between 1 and 8 total time points of blood mononuclear cells, pretreatment and during treatment. This CDR3 contains 15 residues. Germline V gene sequence: CDR1 SGHRS, CDR2 YFSETQ. V was shortened by 1 base and J by 6 bases, with 13 bases between the two germline ends. Profiling relied on immunoSEQ multiplex PCR, and the TCRdb table lists in-frame clones only, not all of them. Of tens of thousands of clones in the sample, about 90% were seen once. The chain combines TRBV5-1 with TRBJ2-2; possible D gene TRBD2, 5 bases. The TCR was taken from a man aged 50 or older with urothelial cancer. Material: PBMCs, obtained around atezolizumab (anti-PD-L1) treatment. The CDR3 is CASSLPLALSGELFF. CDR3 DNA: TGCGCCAGCAGCTTGCCCCTAGCACTTTCCGGGGAGCTGTTTTTT. The variable domain in full, completed from reference TRBV5-1 and TRBJ2-2, reads KAGVTQTPRYLIKTRGQQVTLSCSPISGHRSVSWYQQTPGQGLQFLFEYFSETQRNKGNFPGRFSGRQFSNSRSEMNVSTLELGDSALYLCASSLPLALSGELFFGEGSRLTVL.